Detailed here is one T cell receptor (beta chain). Antigen unknown. This entry belongs to a study of T cells in Graves' hyperthyroidism and ophthalmopathy. Background on the study: Any treatment followed the collection of peripheral blood at initial diagnosis. Whole-study results and caveats: It was a median about seven months before onset that the model predicted ophthalmopathy. Peripheral blood also featured most of the thyroid clonotypes expanded above 0.001.

Germline V lookup: CDR1 SGHKS, CDR2 YYEKEE (reference sequence). This CDR3 has 16 residues. With 5 bases removed from V and 3 bases from J, the gap between germline ends came to 20 bases. Using RNA transcripts as the source, TCR beta CDR3 regions were amplified. Initially, a first-round RT-PCR of the TCR CDR3 employed the HTBI primer set. TCRdb ran MiXCR on the multiplex PCR reads and lists one entry per CDR3 protein. The sample includes hundreds of thousands of distinct CDR3 sequences, 20% of them seen just once. The clonotype originates from a man aged 40-50 years with Graves' ophthalmopathy. V gene TRBV5-5 combines with J gene TRBJ1-1; weak D call: TRBD1 (6 bases). Source material: blood. The CDR3 here is CASRSRRGISDTEAFF. The CDR3 coding sequence is TGTGCCAGCAGGAGTAGGAGGGGGATATCGGACACTGAAGCTTTCTTT.